This TCR beta chain comes out of a study of beta chain features in type 1 diabetes. The wider study: The study examined around 98,000,000 sorted cells across all samples. Overall study findings and caveats: All four CD4+ subsets from Type 1 diabetes patients carried moderately but significantly shorter TCRB CDR3s. Shorter templates might be favored by PCR, and equally so in patients and in controls.

Germline V gene data show CDR1 as GTSNPN and CDR2 as SVGIG (reference sequence). The V segment lost 7 bases and the J segment 10 bases; nucleotides outside the gene matches: 9. The CDR3 consists of 13 residues. The isolated RNA, all of it, was reverse transcribed, so expressed TCRB transcripts were what got sequenced. The read count averaged about 3.6 million across naive, central memory and regulatory T cell samples. Measured with immunoSEQ multiplex PCR; TCRdb has only the in-frame clones, and not every one. The sample consists of around 710,000 clones, about an eighth of them appearing once. Sorting produced populations that all topped 98% purity. As to this clone: Its antigen remains unknown.

The specimen was naive CD4+ T cells from blood. The TCR was taken from a man between 25 and 39 years old with type 1 diabetes. This rearrangement joins TRBV30 to TRBJ1-6; 8 bases align to TRBD1. CDR3 sequence: CASPGQGGSPLHF. The CDR3 DNA sequence: TGTGCCTCCCCCGGACAGGGCGGGTCACCCCTCCACTTT.